Described below is a single TCR beta chain sequence and its context. Its antigen is as yet unknown. The J segment lost 8 bases and the V segment lost 4 bases, leaving 6 bases of the junction unmatched. The CDR3 totals 14 residues. CDR1 is LNHDA and CDR2 is SQIVND in the germline V gene (reference sequence). This record comes from a study of shared clonotypes between healthy human individuals. Study-level points and caveats: Estimated richness was generally greater in naive than memory subsets.

Donors comprised only Caucasian adults living in Nashville, Tennessee. The material for each subset, its genomic DNA, was split evenly across several immunoSEQ plates. Using immunoSEQ multiplex PCR, the repertoire was profiled, and TCRdb retains in-frame clones only, with some absent. The repertoire has roughly 1 million clones, approximately 72% of them found once; the top ten carry roughly 1.4%. The rearrangement uses TRBV19 and TRBJ2-1; the match to TRBD1 covers 9 bases. What was sequenced was memory CD4+ T cells sorted from blood. The subset here: CD45RA-negative fraction. This TCR came from a man aged 18 to 30 in good health. The CDR3 region has the DNA TGTGCCAGTAGTAAGGGACAGGGATTCCATGAGCAGTTCTTC. Protein: CASSKGQGFHEQFF.